This T cell receptor (beta chain) comes out of a study of cytotoxic CD8 clonotypes in ibrutinib-treated CLL. Looking at the study overall: Partial responders about 25, complete 2; roughly 12 progressed and approximately 15 stayed in remission by median roughly 6 years. Study-level points and caveats: Clonality showed a rise at ibrutinib response that reversed toward baseline at progression.

The assay was immunoSEQ multiplex PCR, and TCRdb's table has in-frame clones only and misses some. The sample includes about 45,000 clones, just over 65% seen only once; the top ten take about 22%. With regard to this clone: Its target is unknown.

The CDR3 length is 15 residues. CDR1 and CDR2 from the germline V gene are SNHLY and FYNNEI. Trimming took 6 bases from V and 0 from J, leaving 12 bases between them. This chain joins TRBV2 and TRBJ1-5; D gene uncertain. The sequencing used PBMCs, collected after 24 months of ibrutinib treatment. The source is a human donor with chronic lymphocytic leukemia. CDR3 sequence: CASSGGGPSNQPQHF. The CDR3 DNA reads TGTGCCAGCAGCGGCGGAGGACCTAGCAATCAGCCCCAGCATTTT.